Below are 31 T cell receptor beta chains sequenced from a single sample in a study of T cell responses to AZD1222 COVID-19 vaccine (dated by TCRdb to the early 2020s). The intended sense of this specimen's time point label: about 28 days (+/-7) after the second vaccine dose. The library was obtained by the immunoSEQ multiplex PCR assay. The immuneACCESS repertoire file appears here via TCRdb, limited to in-frame rearrangements. These files lack a portion of the clones; in checked studies, under half of the deficit traces to unresolved V genes, and the cause of the others is not known. The sample has under 150,000 clones on record, roughly 92% of them singletons. About 10% of the sample comes from the top ten. Sequencing was performed on peripheral blood, taken 28 days after the second AZD1222 dose. Receptors were obtained from an adult who received the AZD1222 COVID-19 vaccine.

V usage is TRBV28 and J usage is TRBJ1-3; the D is unclear. The CDR3 loop spans 14 amino acids. The V and J ends lost 3 bases and 4 bases respectively, with 10 bases between them. From germline, CDR1 is MDHEN and CDR2 SYDVKM. In nucleotides, the CDR3 is TGTGCCAGCAGTTTGGTCCTCTCAGGAAACACCATATATTTT. Its protein is CASSLVLSGNTIYF.

The CDR3 protein is CASSPEGRDIQYF. The DNA of the CDR3 is TGTGCCAGCAGCCCTGAGGGGCGGGACATTCAGTACTTC. V usage is TRBV11-3 and J usage is TRBJ2-4, with D perhaps given as TRBD1 or TRBD2 (5 bases each). The CDR3 has 13 residues. V dropped 5 bases and J dropped 8 bases, with 13 bases sitting between them. Germline CDR1 SGHNT, CDR2 YENEEA. The whole variable domain, remainder taken from reference TRBV11-3 and TRBJ2-4, is EAGVVQSPRYKIIEKKQPVAFWCNPISGHNTLYWYLQNLGQGPELLIRYENEEAVDDSQLPKDRFSAERLKGVDSTLKIQPAELGDSAVYLCASSPEGRDIQYFGAGTRLSVL.

The chain links TRBV7-2 to TRBJ1-6; TRBD1 might be the D (5 bases). Germline V gene lookup returns CDR1 SGHTA and CDR2 FQGNSA. The CDR3 is 16 residues long. V was shortened by 5 bases and J by 0 bases, with 11 bases between the two germline ends. The CDR3 loop is CASSKRQSSYNSPLHF. In DNA form, the CDR3 reads TGTGCCAGCAGCAAGCGACAGAGCTCCTATAATTCACCCCTCCACTTT.

This clone occurred once. The gene calls are TRBV7-2 and TRBJ1-1, with a tentative D call TRBD1 (5 bases). CDR1 is SGHTA, CDR2 FQGNSA, per germline. Trimming took 4 bases from V and 8 from J, leaving 14 bases between them. This CDR3 is 13 amino acids long. The CDR3 loop reads CASSSYLQGEAFF. The CDR3 region has the DNA TGTGCCAGCAGCTCCTATCTGCAGGGAGAAGCTTTCTTT.

This chain connects TRBV12-3 or TRBV12-4 to TRBJ2-1; D may be TRBD1 or TRBD2 (5 bases each). The CDR3 runs to 12 residues. Trimming stripped 6 bases from V and 9 bases from J, with 12 bases between. The CDR3 nucleotides read TGTGCCAGCAGCAGGGATGCGGGTGAGCAGTTCTTC. It specifies CASSRDAGEQFF.

J is TRBJ1-2 and V is TRBV7-9, with 7 bases fitting TRBD1. The germline V gene encodes CDR1 SEHNR and CDR2 FQNEAQ (reference sequence). This CDR3 is 15 amino acids long. After removal of 5 bases from V and 2 bases from J, the junction contained 8 bases not matched to a gene. CDR3 loop: CASSPGGNSNYGYTF. In DNA form, the CDR3 reads TGTGCCAGCAGCCCAGGGGGGAACTCCAACTATGGCTACACCTTC.

V usage is TRBV6-5 and J usage is TRBJ1-6; TRBD1 matches at 7 bases. In germline, CDR1 is MNHEY, CDR2 SVGAGI. The J segment lost 8 bases and the V segment lost 7 bases, leaving 11 bases of the junction unmatched. The CDR3 totals 15 residues. The CDR3 sequence: CASTTLAGGHSPLHF. The CDR3 DNA reads TGTGCCAGCACCACCCTGGCAGGGGGACATTCACCCCTCCACTTT.

V is TRBV11-1 and J is TRBJ1-1; unclear D gene. Germline V gene sequence: CDR1 SGHAT, CDR2 FQDESV (reference sequence). The CDR3 contains 14 residues. Trimming removed 2 bases from V and 1 base from J, with 8 bases in between. The CDR3 DNA follows: TGTGCCAGCAGCTTACGTCAGAAGAACACTGAAGCTTTCTTT. Amino acid sequence: CASSLRQKNTEAFF.

V usage is TRBV21-1 and J usage is TRBJ1-5; TRBD1 is the table's D call, not checked against the DNA. TRBV21-1 is designated a pseudogene. The CDR3 is made up of 15 amino acids. CDR3 in amino acids: CASSEWTGPNQPQHF. The CDR3 DNA is TGTGCCAGCAGCGAGTGGACAGGGCCCAATCAGCCCCAGCATTTT.

The V gene is TRBV7-9, the J gene TRBJ1-2; 9 nucleotides line up with TRBD1. Unmatched junction bases numbered 6, after V lost 2 bases and J lost 5 bases. The CDR3 totals 15 residues. Looked up from germline, CDR1 is SEHNR and CDR2 is FQNEAQ (reference sequence). CDR3 loop: CASSLSGQGPYGYTF. CDR3 nucleotides: TGTGCCAGCAGCTTATCGGGACAGGGACCTTATGGCTACACCTTC. Looking up the rest from reference TRBV7-9 and TRBJ1-2 gives the full variable domain: DTGVSQNPRHKITKRGQNVTFRCDPISEHNRLYWYRQTLGQGPEFLTYFQNEAQLEKSRLLSDRFSAERPKGSFSTLEIQRTEQGDSAMYLCASSLSGQGPYGYTFGSGTRLTVV.

The rearrangement uses TRBV19 and TRBJ2-1; 8 nucleotides align to TRBD1. CDR1 and CDR2 (germline): LNHDA, SQIVND (reference sequence). The CDR3 totals 15 residues. The junction had 11 bases not matched to a gene; V was cut back by 4 bases and J by 9 bases. CDR3 region: CASSKNRGKFTEQFF. The CDR3 DNA reads as TGTGCCAGTAGTAAGAACAGGGGGAAGTTCACTGAGCAGTTCTTC.

This chain joins TRBV19 and TRBJ1-2; D is ambiguous. The V end was cut by 5 bases, the J end by 4 bases, with 17 bases between. This CDR3 comprises 15 residues. Germline CDR1 reads LNHDA; CDR2 reads SQIVND (reference sequence). CDR3 residues: CASSDPAGGGYGYTF. CDR3 DNA: TGTGCCAGTAGTGACCCAGCAGGTGGTGGCTATGGCTACACCTTC.

V and J are TRBV9 and TRBJ1-2, with TRBD1 matching 10 bases. With V trimmed by 3 bases and J by 6 bases, 8 bases remained unmatched. CDR1 SGDLS and CDR2 YYNGEE come from the germline V gene. The CDR3 length is 15 residues. CDR3 DNA: TGTGCCAGCAGCGCAGGGACAGGGGCCTACAATGGCTACACCTTC. Translated, it gives CASSAGTGAYNGYTF. Combining the CDR3 with reference TRBV9 and TRBJ1-2 gives the whole variable domain DSGVTQTPKHLITATGQRVTLRCSPRSGDLSVYWYQQSLDQGLQFLIQYYNGEERAKGNILERFSAQQFPDLHSELNLSSLELGDSALYFCASSAGTGAYNGYTFGSGTRLTVV.

This clone occurred once. The chain carries TRBV6-4 and TRBJ1-2, with 10 nucleotides matching TRBD1. CDR1 MRHNA and CDR2 SNTAGT come from the germline V gene. Trimming at V came to 2 bases and at J to 6 bases, leaving 6 bases not matched to a gene. There are 15 residues in the CDR3. CDR3 DNA sequence: TGTGCCAGCAGTGACCCCGGGACAGGGGTCGATGGCTACACCTTC. Protein sequence: CASSDPGTGVDGYTF.

V usage is TRBV27 and J usage is TRBJ1-5, with D hard to call. The CDR3 length is 12 residues. The V gene's germline CDR1 is MNHEY and CDR2 SMNVEV (reference sequence). V lost 6 bases and J lost 6, with 9 bases in between. CDR3 nucleotides: TGTGCCAGCAGAGGTAACGGTCAGCCCCAGCATTTT. The encoded protein is CASRGNGQPQHF.

The chain employs TRBV11-2 and TRBJ1-1; 7 bases match TRBD1. Germline V gene data show CDR1 as SGHAT and CDR2 as FQNNGV. The J segment lost 5 bases and the V segment lost 3 bases, leaving 9 bases of the junction unmatched. The CDR3 consists of 15 residues. The CDR3 region is CASSLTTGAGTEAFF. Written as DNA, the CDR3 is TGTGCCAGCAGCTTGACCACAGGGGCGGGAACTGAAGCTTTCTTT.

In this sample, this clone turned up once. The rearrangement links TRBV6-5 to TRBJ2-7, with 8 bases lining up with TRBD2. V dropped 6 bases and J dropped 4; count of bases not matched to a gene: 11. Germline CDR1 MNHEY, CDR2 SVGAGI. The CDR3 covers 15 residues. CDR3 region: CASRAPGGGRYEQYV. The CDR3 region has the DNA TGTGCCAGCAGGGCCCCCGGGGGGGGCCGTTACGAGCAGTACGTC.

This clone is a singleton in its sample. The chain links TRBV5-1 to TRBJ1-3; a possible D gene is TRBD1 (6 bases). In germline, CDR1 is SGHRS, CDR2 YFSETQ. This CDR3 comprises 14 residues. V lost 0 bases and J lost 3, with 7 bases in between. CDR3 residues: CASSLEGVGNTIYF. CDR3 nucleotides: TGCGCCAGCAGCTTGGAGGGGGTTGGAAACACCATATATTTT. Supplemented by reference TRBV5-1 and TRBJ1-3, the full variable domain reads KAGVTQTPRYLIKTRGQQVTLSCSPISGHRSVSWYQQTPGQGLQFLFEYFSETQRNKGNFPGRFSGRQFSNSRSEMNVSTLELGDSALYLCASSLEGVGNTIYFGEGSWLTVV.

The chain links TRBV19 to TRBJ1-5; 9 bases match TRBD1. Germline trimming cut 4 bases from V and 12 bases from J; bases unmatched to any gene: 10. This CDR3 has 14 amino acids. Germline V lookup: CDR1 LNHDA, CDR2 SQIVND (reference sequence). The CDR3 reads CASSNRGRKQYQHF. The CDR3 DNA reads TGTGCCAGTAGTAACAGGGGGCGTAAGCAGTACCAGCATTTT.

The chain uses TRBV28 and TRBJ1-2; tentative D call: TRBD1 (5 bases). CDR1 MDHEN and CDR2 SYDVKM come from the germline V gene. Trimming shortened V by 10 bases and J by 3 bases, and 12 bases separated the two germline ends. The CDR3 consists of 12 residues. CDR3 bases: TGTGCCACCATGGGGCAGGACTATGGCTACACCTTC. Translated: CATMGQDYGYTF.

This clone occurred a few times. The chain joins TRBV7-2 to TRBJ2-7, with D hard to call. Between the trimmed V and J ends, which lost 6 bases and 0 bases, there was a span of 18 bases. Per germline, CDR1 SGHTA and CDR2 FQGNSA. The CDR3 has 16 residues. CDR3 amino acids: CASSPHATESSYEQYV. CDR3 coding DNA: TGTGCCAGCAGTCCTCACGCGACGGAGAGCTCCTACGAGCAGTACGTC.

The genes are TRBV30 and TRBJ2-3; 11 bases line up with TRBD2. This CDR3 has 16 amino acids. Germline V gene sequence: CDR1 GTSNPN, CDR2 SVGIG (reference sequence). The V segment lost 4 bases and the J segment 4 bases; nucleotides outside the gene matches: 10. CDR3 nucleotide sequence: TGTGCCTGGACTAGCGGGAGGAAGCGCTGGGCAGATACGCAGTATTTT. Its protein is CAWTSGRKRWADTQYF.

Points on this clone: The sample contains more than one DNA sequence encoding this CDR3. The chain links TRBV7-3 to TRBJ1-2, with 10 positions matching TRBD1. The CDR3 is 15 residues long. V shed 0 bases, J shed 3 bases, and the junction held 1 base outside the gene matches. Germline V gives CDR1 SGHTA, CDR2 FQGTGA. CDR3 bases: TGTGCCAGCAGCTTAACCGGGACAGGGGACTATGGCTACACCTTC. It is translated as CASSLTGTGDYGYTF.

This clone has a single count. J is TRBJ1-5 and V is TRBV10-3; D may be TRBD1 (5 bases). The CDR3 has 14 residues. From germline, CDR1 is ENHRY and CDR2 SYGVKD. V lost 10 bases and J 0 bases, leaving 13 bases between the germline ends. CDR3 nucleotide sequence: TGTGCCACCCAAGACAGTAATAGCAATCAGCCCCAGCATTTT. This translates into CATQDSNSNQPQHF.

The J gene is TRBJ2-2, the V gene TRBV19; the match to TRBD2 covers 9 bases. The CDR3 length is 18 residues. With 3 bases clipped from V and 4 bases from J, the junction kept 12 bases outside the gene matches. CDR1 LNHDA and CDR2 SQIVND come from the germline V gene (reference sequence). CDR3 sequence (DNA): TGTGCCAGTAGTATGCTCACTAGCGGGTCAATGGGCACCGGGGAGCTGTTTTTT. Translation: CASSMLTSGSMGTGELFF.

This chain uses TRBV29-1 with TRBJ1-2; 7 positions agree with TRBD1. The CDR3 is made up of 13 amino acids. Germline CDR1 and CDR2: SQVTM and ANQGSEA. J gave up 4 bases and V 1 base, and 3 bases lay outside the gene matches. CDR3 in amino acids: CSVEAGDSYGYTF. CDR3 DNA sequence: TGCAGCGTTGAAGCAGGGGACAGCTATGGCTACACCTTC. The whole variable domain, remainder taken from reference TRBV29-1 and TRBJ1-2, is SAVISQKPSRDICQRGTSLTIQCQVDSQVTMMFWYRQQPGQSLTLIATANQGSEATYESGFVIDKFPISRPNLTFSTLTVSNMSPEDSSIYLCSVEAGDSYGYTFGSGTRLTVV.

The CDR3: CASSSLRTGGITEAFF. CDR3 coding DNA: TGTGCCAGCAGTTCACTCCGGACAGGGGGAATCACTGAAGCTTTCTTT. V gene TRBV28 combines with J gene TRBJ1-1, with TRBD1 matching 10 bases. Germline V gene data show CDR1 as MDHEN and CDR2 as SYDVKM. V lost 4 bases and J lost 4; bases outside the gene matches: 9. This CDR3 has 16 amino acids. The full variable domain, completed using reference TRBV28 and TRBJ1-1, is DVKVTQSSRYLVKRTGEKVFLECVQDMDHENMFWYRQDPGLGLRLIYFSYDVKMKEKGDIPEGYSVSREKKERFSLILESASTNQTSMYLCASSSLRTGGITEAFFGQGTRLTVV.

The chain recombines TRBV12-3 or TRBV12-4 with TRBJ2-3, with D unclear. The V and J ends lost 5 bases and 1 base respectively, with 4 bases between them. This CDR3 is 12 amino acids long. CDR3 amino acids: CASSPRTDTQYF. The DNA for the CDR3 is TGTGCCAGCAGTCCGCGCACAGATACGCAGTATTTT.

The V call is TRBV7-9, the J call TRBJ1-2; weak D call: TRBD1 (5 bases). Trimming pared 3 bases from V and 1 base from J, leaving 24 bases between. In germline, CDR1 is SEHNR, CDR2 FQNEAQ (reference sequence). This CDR3 contains 19 residues. DNA for the CDR3: TGTGCCAGCAGCTTTCCGGGGCGGATGAGGGGCGAAAGTAACTATGGCTACACCTTC. Amino acids: CASSFPGRMRGESNYGYTF.

The chain employs TRBV28 and TRBJ1-1, with D maybe TRBD1 (5 bases). Trimming took off 4 bases at V and 11 bases at J, with 29 bases between the two ends. CDR1 and CDR2 (germline): MDHEN, SYDVKM. CDR3 length: 17 amino acids. The CDR3 loop is CASSSGAALGPKPGAFF. In DNA form, the CDR3 reads TGTGCCAGCAGTTCCGGGGCAGCCCTCGGCCCCAAACCAGGGGCTTTCTTT.

The rearrangement links TRBV5-1 to TRBJ1-2, with 7 positions matching TRBD1. The CDR3 covers 13 residues. CDR1 is SGHRS, CDR2 YFSETQ, per germline. Germline trimming cut 6 bases from V and 1 base from J; bases unmatched to any gene: 3. CDR3 sequence (DNA): TGCGCCAGCAATACAGGGGATAACTATGGCTACACCTTC. Translated, it gives CASNTGDNYGYTF. Filled out from reference TRBV5-1 and TRBJ1-2, the complete variable domain reads KAGVTQTPRYLIKTRGQQVTLSCSPISGHRSVSWYQQTPGQGLQFLFEYFSETQRNKGNFPGRFSGRQFSNSRSEMNVSTLELGDSALYLCASNTGDNYGYTFGSGTRLTVV.